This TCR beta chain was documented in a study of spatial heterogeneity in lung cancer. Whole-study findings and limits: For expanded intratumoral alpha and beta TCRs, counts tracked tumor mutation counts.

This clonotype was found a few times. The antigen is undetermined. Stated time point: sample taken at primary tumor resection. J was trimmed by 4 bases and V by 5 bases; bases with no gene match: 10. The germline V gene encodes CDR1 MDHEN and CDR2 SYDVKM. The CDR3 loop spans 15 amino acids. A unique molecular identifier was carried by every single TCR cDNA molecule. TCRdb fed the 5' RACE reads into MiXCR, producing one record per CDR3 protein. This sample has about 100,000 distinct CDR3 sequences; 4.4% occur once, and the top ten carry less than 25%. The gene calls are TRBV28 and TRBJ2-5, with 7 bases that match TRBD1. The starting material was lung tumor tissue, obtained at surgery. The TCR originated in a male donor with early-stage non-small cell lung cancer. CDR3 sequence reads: CASSGRQGSLETQYF. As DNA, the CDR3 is TGTGCCAGCAGTGGACGACAGGGTAGTTTAGAGACCCAGTACTTC.